The T cell receptor (beta chain) described here comes from a study of blood T cell repertoires in COVID-19. Overall study context: The United States, Italy and Spain provided the acute and convalescent COVID-19 samples.

Participant ages covered about 18 to 95 years across 20 to 25 US areas. Recovered status applied to Cohort 3 donors who had two consecutive negative PCRs. It also applied to those with clearance or with symptom resolution. The CDR3 is made up of 12 amino acids. With 8 bases clipped from V and 3 bases from J, the junction kept 3 bases outside the gene matches. Germline-derived CDR1 and CDR2 are GTSNPN and SVGIG (reference sequence). Sequenced by immunoSEQ multiplex PCR; TCRdb stores in-frame clones only, minus some. The sample has about 180,000 clones, roughly 88% seen once. Sequenced material: PBMCs or T cells enriched from blood (not recorded which). The origin of this receptor is a woman aged 18-30 years who had recovered from COVID-19. This rearrangement joins TRBV30 to TRBJ2-1, with 8 bases fitting TRBD2. The CDR3 sequence is CAGTSDYNEQFF. The CDR3 coding sequence is TGTGCCGGGACTAGTGACTACAATGAGCAGTTCTTC.